Reported below is one T cell receptor (beta chain). What antigen it recognizes has not been identified. Within one base of it there is no much larger clone, and no base qualities were kept. Collaborating institutions collected whole blood in K2EDTA tubes following their own protocols. For TCRbeta analysis, collaborator samples were shipped as frozen whole blood, as isolated PBMCs, or as DNA extracted from either sample type. TCRbeta CDR3 regions were amplified from genomic DNA by means of the immunoSEQ Assay, a bias-controlled multiplex PCR. On the study's bioinformatics: Nucleated cell counts per sample were estimated from amplification of reference gene primers within the assay. To quantify the absolute abundance of each unique TCRbeta CDR3 rearrangement, sequence reads were collapsed and filtered. For each sample, productive Simpson clonality was calculated as the square root of Simpson's diversity index over productive rearrangements. Imported from immuneACCESS, the table was reduced by TCRdb to in-frame sequences with V and J called. These copies leave out some clones; in studies compared against another copy, an unresolved V gene accounts for under half, and the cause of the remainder is not known. V, J and clone size were drawn from that table, and D and trimming were deduced from the DNA. Recorded for this sample are around 270,000 clones; about 89% of them occurred a single time. The ten largest clones take up around 0.8% of the sample.

This record belongs to a study of blood T cell repertoires in COVID-19 (dated by TCRdb to about 2020). Notes on the research overall: The collaborator samples originated in the United States, Italy and Spain and spanned the acute and convalescent phases of COVID-19. The repertoires were made available in a free public database intended to serve as a resource for research on the immune response to SARS-CoV-2. Where available, HLA class I and class II types were taken from metadata supplied by the sample provider and were not determined by assay-based typing. The samples were drawn from the first 160 participants of the ongoing ImmuneRACE study and from over a thousand subjects provided by 6 global collaborators. The prospective study material was composed of cDNA or gDNA derived from T cells, B-cell-depleted T cells, or PBMCs. The dataset comprised deeply sampled blood TCRbeta repertoires from subjects exposed to, actively infected with, or recovered from COVID-19. Nearly every sample came with metadata listing a de-identified subject ID, COVID-19 status, age in years and sex. What the work shows at the level of the full study, not this receptor alone: The quantity of clinical and demographic metadata differed by source and by participant and was supplied without curation.

The CDR3, from cysteine to phenylalanine, totals 19 residues. Only the CDR3 DNA stays, 57 bases, in frame from base 1. Germline trimming: 4 bases from V, 5 bases from J; junction bases outside gene matches: 22. The CDR1 and CDR2 encoded by the germline V gene are SGHDT and YYEEEE. This sequence uses TRBV5-6 and TRBJ2-5; 8 central bases correspond to TRBD2. Source material: peripheral blood. The clonotype comes from a man under 40 with acute or convalescent COVID-19. The nucleotides are TGTGCCAGCAGCCTGTTGGTCCCGGGACTAGAGGTGTTAGGGGAGACCCAGTACTTC. Its product reads: CASSLLVPGLEVLGETQYF.